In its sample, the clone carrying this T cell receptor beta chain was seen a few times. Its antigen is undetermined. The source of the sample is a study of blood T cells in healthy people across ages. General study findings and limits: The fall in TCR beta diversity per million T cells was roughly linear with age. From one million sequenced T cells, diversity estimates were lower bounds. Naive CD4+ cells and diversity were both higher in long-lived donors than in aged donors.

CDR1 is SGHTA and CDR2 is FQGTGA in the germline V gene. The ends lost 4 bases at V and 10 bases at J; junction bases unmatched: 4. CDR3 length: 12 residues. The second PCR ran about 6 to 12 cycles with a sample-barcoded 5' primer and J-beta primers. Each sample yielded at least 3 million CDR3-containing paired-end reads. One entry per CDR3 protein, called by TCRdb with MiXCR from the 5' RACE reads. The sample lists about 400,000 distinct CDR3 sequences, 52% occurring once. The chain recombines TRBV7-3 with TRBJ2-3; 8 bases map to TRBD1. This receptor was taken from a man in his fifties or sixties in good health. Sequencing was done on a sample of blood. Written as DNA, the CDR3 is TGTGCCAGCAGCTCGCCGGGACAGGCGCAGTATTTT. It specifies CASSSPGQAQYF.